These 8 T cell receptor beta chains were sequenced from one sample in a study of early T cells in non-severe SARS-CoV-2 infection. TCRdb processed the 5' RACE reads anew with MiXCR; each CDR3 protein has one entry. The repertoire consists of 81,000 or so distinct CDR3 sequences, with about an eighth occurring once and the leading ten covering roughly 3.2%. Sequenced material: whole blood. The receptor source for this set is an adult who was a healthcare worker with PCR-confirmed SARS-CoV-2 infection or an uninfected control (not recorded which).

This clonotype was observed a handful of times. The chain employs TRBV6-1 and TRBJ2-7; 11 bases agree with TRBD1. The CDR3 loop spans 15 amino acids. The germline CDR1 and CDR2 sequences are MNHNS and SASEGT. V lost 5 bases, J lost 7 bases, and 10 bases stayed unmatched. The DNA for the CDR3 is TGTGCCAGCAGTCGGACAGGGGGCGTTTTTTCGGAGCAGTACTTC. Protein sequence: CASSRTGGVFSEQYF.

V gene TRBV19 combines with J gene TRBJ2-1; D remains ambiguous. Trimming removed 5 bases from V and 12 bases from J, with 20 bases in between. This CDR3 is built from 14 residues. The germline gives CDR1 LNHDA, CDR2 SQIVND (reference sequence). The CDR3: CASSGIDLSLVQFF. In DNA, the CDR3 is TGTGCCAGTAGTGGGATCGACCTGAGTCTTGTGCAGTTCTTC.

The chain carries TRBV30 and TRBJ1-4; D might be TRBD1 (5 bases). V gave up 0 bases and J gave up 2 bases, with 19 bases separating them. Germline CDR1 reads GTSNPN; CDR2 reads SVGIG (reference sequence). There are 18 residues in the CDR3. This chain's CDR3 is CAWSVGVWGEDTNEKLFF. The CDR3 bases are TGTGCCTGGAGTGTAGGGGTTTGGGGAGAGGATACTAATGAAAAACTGTTTTTT.

This clonotype has only a few counts. V and J are TRBV27 and TRBJ2-7; 12 bases fit TRBD2. V dropped 5 bases and J dropped 6; count of bases not matched to a gene: 8. The germline V gene encodes CDR1 MNHEY and CDR2 SMNVEV (reference sequence). The CDR3 is 15 amino acids. The CDR3 coding sequence is TGTGCCAGCAGTCCGTTGTGGACTAGCGGGGTCGAGCAGTACTTC. It codes for CASSPLWTSGVEQYF.

This clonotype was observed at least ten times. The rearrangement joins TRBV5-8 to TRBJ1-6; D not resolved. V was pared by 0 bases and J by 0 bases, with 13 bases between. Germline V CDR1 and CDR2: SGHTS, YDEGEE. The CDR3 has 18 amino acids. CDR3 region: CASSLAAGGGSYNSPLHF. The DNA for the CDR3 is TGTGCCAGCAGCTTGGCGGCGGGAGGCGGCTCCTATAATTCACCCCTCCACTTT.

As to this clonotype: This may arise from a read error, as a much more abundant clone is one base away. J is TRBJ2-1 and V is TRBV29-1; D tentatively reads TRBD1 or TRBD2 (5 bases each). Trimming shortened V by 1 base and J by 8 bases, and 15 bases separated the two germline ends. In germline, CDR1 is SQVTM, CDR2 ANQGSEA. This CDR3 is 14 amino acids long. The CDR3 bases are TGCAGCGTTGAAGGGGGGATAGGGGCCGATGAGCAGTTCTTC. It specifies CSVEGGIGADEQFF.

For the CDR3, the DNA is TGTGCTAGTGGCTGGGCAGGGGCTCTCGACTACACCTTC. Translating it yields CASGWAGALDYTF. The V and J genes are TRBV12-5 and TRBJ1-2, with D possibly TRBD1 on 6 matching bases. The CDR3 loop spans 13 amino acids. Germline CDR1 LGHNT, CDR2 FRNRAP. The V and J ends lost 6 bases and 10 bases respectively, with 18 bases between them.

Concerning this clonotype: Given a much more abundant clone one base away, this may be a read error. The rearrangement uses TRBV5-6 and TRBJ2-3, with a weak D call TRBD1 (5 bases). The CDR3 covers 14 residues. Between the trimmed V and J ends, which lost 7 bases and 6 bases, there was a span of 18 bases. Germline assignment: CDR1 SGHDT and CDR2 YYEEEE. The CDR3 reads CASETRGLVDTQYF. DNA of the CDR3: TGTGCCAGCGAGACAAGGGGCCTCGTGGATACGCAGTATTTT.